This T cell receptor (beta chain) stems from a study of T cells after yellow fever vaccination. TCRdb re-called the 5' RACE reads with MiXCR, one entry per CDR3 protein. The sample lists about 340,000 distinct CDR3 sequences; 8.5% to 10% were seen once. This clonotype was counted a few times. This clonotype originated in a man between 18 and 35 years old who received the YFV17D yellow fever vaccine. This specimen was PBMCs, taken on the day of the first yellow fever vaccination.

The CDR3 DNA reads TGCGCCAGCAGCTTACAAGCGGGAGATACGCAGTATTTT. Amino acid sequence: CASSLQAGDTQYF. The chain employs TRBV5-1 and TRBJ2-3, with D maybe TRBD2 (6 bases). Trimming left V 2 bases short and J 5 bases short, with 9 bases between. This CDR3 has 13 residues. Germline CDR1 SGHRS, CDR2 YFSETQ.